A selection of T cell receptor beta chains follows, all from one sample in a study of identical twins. One entry per CDR3 protein, called by TCRdb with MiXCR from the 5' RACE reads. Among roughly 260,000 distinct CDR3 sequences listed, 11% to 15% were seen once. Input material: memory (CD45RO+) T cells sorted from blood. The receptors derive from a woman aged 18-30 years in good health. Each CDR3 is given with its conserved first and last residue. The D gene is left open where the match is weak. Rows may omit the clone size; those that give it use once, few, many or a size class.

CDR3 length	J gene	V gene	clone size	D gene	CDR3 protein	CDR3 DNA
16	TRBJ2-1	TRBV20-1	few	TRBD2	CSARVIGTSGRGEQFF	TGCAGTGCTAGGGTTATCGGGACTAGCGGGAGGGGGGAGCAGTTCTTC
13	TRBJ1-6	TRBV27	many	.	CASRPGINSPLHF	TGTGCCAGCAGACCCGGGATTAATTCACCCCTCCACTTT
14	TRBJ2-1	TRBV20-1	.	TRBD2	CSASSSGRANEQFF	TGCAGTGCTAGTTCTAGCGGGAGGGCCAATGAGCAGTTCTTC
18	TRBJ2-4	TRBV11-2	few	TRBD2	CASSFLASGELAKNIQYF	TGTGCCAGCAGCTTTTTAGCTAGCGGGGAGCTAGCCAAAAACATTCAGTACTTC
16	TRBJ1-1	TRBV29-1	few	.	CSVPTGSPKMNTEAFF	TGCAGCGTTCCCACGGGGAGCCCCAAAATGAACACTGAAGCTTTCTTT
15	TRBJ2-6	TRBV6-5	.	.	CASSYSFYGANVLTF	TGTGCCAGCAGTTACTCGTTTTACGGGGCCAACGTCCTGACTTTC
14	TRBJ2-6	TRBV5-1	many	.	CASSLEPGANVLTF	TGTGCCAGCAGCTTAGAACCCGGGGCCAACGTCCTGACTTTC
15	TRBJ2-7	TRBV7-9	.	TRBD1	CASSPDGTGGYEQYF	TGTGCCAGCAGCCCGGACGGGACAGGGGGCTACGAGCAGTACTTC
16	TRBJ1-5	TRBV20-1	few	.	CSAMRSGRASNQPQHF	TGCAGTGCTATGAGGTCGGGCAGGGCAAGCAATCAGCCCCAGCATTTT
14	TRBJ2-7	TRBV29-1	few	.	CSVEHPVGTYEQYF	TGCAGCGTTGAGCACCCCGTGGGGACCTACGAGCAGTACTTC
13	TRBJ1-2	TRBV5-4	.	TRBD1	CASSLETGAGYTF	TGTGCCAGCAGCTTGGAGACAGGGGCGGGCTACACCTTC
16	TRBJ2-1	TRBV15	few	.	CATDLGGMRPYNEQFF	TGTGCCACCGACCTAGGGGGGATGCGCCCCTACAATGAGCAGTTCTTC
14	TRBJ1-5	TRBV11-2	few	.	CASSFQGRGQPQHF	TGTGCCAGCAGCTTCCAGGGGCGAGGTCAGCCCCAGCATTTT
17	TRBJ2-1	TRBV5-5	few	.	CASSFGGVGVAYNEQFF	TGTGCCAGCAGCTTTGGTGGGGTGGGAGTGGCCTACAATGAGCAGTTCTTC
12	TRBJ2-7	TRBV7-2	many	TRBD1	CASSLMGTAQYF	TGTGCCAGCAGCTTAATGGGGACAGCGCAGTACTTC
14	TRBJ2-5	TRBV5-1	.	.	CASSLLQGTGTQYF	TGCGCCAGCAGCTTGCTCCAGGGGACGGGGACCCAGTACTTC
16	TRBJ2-2	TRBV4-2	few	TRBD1	CASSRGTGANTGELFF	TGTGCCAGCAGCCGGGGGACAGGGGCGAACACCGGGGAGCTGTTTTTT
16	TRBJ2-1	TRBV12-3/TRBV12-4	.	.	CASSLILKFSLNEQFF	TGTGCCAGCAGTTTAATCCTCAAATTCTCCCTCAATGAGCAGTTCTTC
13	TRBJ2-3	TRBV12-3/TRBV12-4	many	TRBD2	CASSPNGGDTQYF	TGTGCCAGCAGCCCTAACGGGGGGGATACGCAGTATTTT
14	TRBJ2-2	TRBV3-1	.	.	CASRQGRNTGELFF	TGTGCCAGCAGACAGGGTCGTAACACCGGGGAGCTGTTTTTT
14	TRBJ2-7	TRBV10-3	.	TRBD2	CAISVAGGPYEQYF	TGTGCCATCAGTGTAGCGGGAGGGCCTTACGAGCAGTACTTC
16	TRBJ2-3	TRBV5-6	few	TRBD2	CASSFSGRANTDTQYF	TGTGCCAGCAGCTTTAGCGGGAGGGCCAACACAGATACGCAGTATTTT
15	TRBJ2-2	TRBV12-3/TRBV12-4	.	.	CASSGPIPYTGELFF	TGTGCCAGCAGCGGGCCGATCCCTTACACCGGGGAGCTGTTTTTT
15	TRBJ1-6	TRBV20-1	few	.	CSARDGRSYNSPLHF	TGCAGTGCTAGAGATGGACGATCCTATAATTCACCCCTCCACTTT
14	TRBJ2-3	TRBV6-1	.	.	CASRWRNPADTQYF	TGTGCCAGCCGCTGGAGGAACCCCGCAGATACGCAGTATTTT
14	TRBJ1-5	TRBV20-1	few	.	CSAREGRENQPQHF	TGCAGTGCTAGAGAGGGAAGGGAGAATCAGCCCCAGCATTTT
16	TRBJ2-7	TRBV12-3/TRBV12-4	.	TRBD2	CASSLQGASGGYEQYF	TGTGCCAGCAGTTTACAGGGGGCTAGCGGGGGCTACGAGCAGTACTTC
16	TRBJ2-3	TRBV3-1	.	TRBD2	CASSQPSGSFTDTQYF	TGTGCCAGCAGCCAACCCAGCGGGAGTTTCACAGATACGCAGTATTTT
13	TRBJ2-3	TRBV20-1	few	.	CSAPGEDTDTQYF	TGCAGTGCCCCAGGGGAGGACACAGATACGCAGTATTTT
15	TRBJ2-3	TRBV4-2	.	TRBD1	CASSQGQGFADTQYF	TGTGCCAGCAGCCAGGGACAGGGATTCGCAGATACGCAGTATTTT
11	TRBJ1-4	TRBV3-1	.	.	CASTLGEKLFF	TGTGCCAGCACCCTCGGGGAAAAACTGTTTTTT
15	TRBJ2-3	TRBV12-3/TRBV12-4	.	.	CASSFRRQITDTQYF	TGTGCCAGCAGTTTCAGGCGGCAGATCACAGATACGCAGTATTTT
12	TRBJ2-1	TRBV10-1	.	.	CASSEGENEQFF	TGCGCCAGCAGTGAGGGGGAGAATGAGCAGTTCTTC
12	TRBJ2-1	TRBV24-1	medium-sized	TRBD2	CATSDSSGSLFF	TGTGCCACCAGTGATTCTAGCGGGAGTCTGTTCTTC
14	TRBJ1-2	TRBV5-1	.	.	CASSNGGGSYGYTF	TGCGCCAGCAGCAACGGCGGAGGGAGCTATGGCTACACCTTC
13	TRBJ2-2	TRBV20-1	few	TRBD1	CSVATGVSGELFF	TGCAGTGTAGCGACAGGGGTATCCGGGGAGCTGTTTTTT
16	TRBJ2-3	TRBV4-3	.	.	CASSQDSAVSTDTQYF	TGCGCCAGCAGCCAAGATAGCGCGGTTAGCACAGATACGCAGTATTTT
17	TRBJ2-3	TRBV6-5	once	TRBD2	CASSYLQFSGSADTQYF	TGTGCCAGCAGTTATCTTCAATTTAGCGGGAGTGCAGATACGCAGTATTTT
15	TRBJ2-3	TRBV9	.	.	CASSPGGERTDTQYF	TGTGCCAGCAGCCCCGGGGGCGAACGCACAGATACGCAGTATTTT
16	TRBJ1-2	TRBV24-1	few	TRBD1	CATSEGRQGTVYGYTF	TGTGCCACCAGTGAGGGAAGACAGGGCACCGTCTATGGCTACACCTTC
13	TRBJ2-7	TRBV18	few	.	CASSLEDAYEQYF	TGTGCCAGCTCACTGGAGGACGCATACGAGCAGTACTTC
13	TRBJ2-5	TRBV20-1	few	TRBD1	CSATGTGLETQYF	TGCAGTGCTACAGGGACAGGGTTGGAGACCCAGTACTTC